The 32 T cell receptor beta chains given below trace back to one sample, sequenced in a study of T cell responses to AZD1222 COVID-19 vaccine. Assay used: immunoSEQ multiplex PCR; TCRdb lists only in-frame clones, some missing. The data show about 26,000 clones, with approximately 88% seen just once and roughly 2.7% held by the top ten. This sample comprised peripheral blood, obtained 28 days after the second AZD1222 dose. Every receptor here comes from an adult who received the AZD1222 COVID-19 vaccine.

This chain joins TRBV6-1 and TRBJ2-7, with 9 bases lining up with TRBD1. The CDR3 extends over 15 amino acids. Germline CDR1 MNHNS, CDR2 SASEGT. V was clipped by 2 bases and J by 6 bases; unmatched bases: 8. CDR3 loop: CASSELQGAVGEQYF. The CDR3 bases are TGTGCCAGCAGTGAACTACAGGGGGCCGTCGGCGAGCAGTACTTC.

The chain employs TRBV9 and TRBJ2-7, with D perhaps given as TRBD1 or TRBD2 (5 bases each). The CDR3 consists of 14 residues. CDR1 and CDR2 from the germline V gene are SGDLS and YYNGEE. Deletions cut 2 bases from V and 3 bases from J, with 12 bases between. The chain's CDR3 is CASSVGDRHYEQYF. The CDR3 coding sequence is TGTGCCAGCAGCGTGGGGGATCGACACTACGAGCAGTACTTC.

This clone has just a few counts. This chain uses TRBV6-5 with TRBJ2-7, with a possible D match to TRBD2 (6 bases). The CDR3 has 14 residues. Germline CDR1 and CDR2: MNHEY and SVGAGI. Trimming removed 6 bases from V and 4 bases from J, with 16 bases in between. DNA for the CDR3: TGTGCCAGCAGCGGGGGAAGTAGCAGATACGAGCAGTACTTC. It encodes CASSGGSSRYEQYF.

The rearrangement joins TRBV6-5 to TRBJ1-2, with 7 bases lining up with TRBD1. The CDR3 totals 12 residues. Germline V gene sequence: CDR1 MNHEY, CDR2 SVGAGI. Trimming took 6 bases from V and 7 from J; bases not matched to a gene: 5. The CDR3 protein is CASSRQGGGYTF. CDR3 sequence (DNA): TGTGCCAGCAGCCGACAGGGCGGTGGCTACACCTTC.

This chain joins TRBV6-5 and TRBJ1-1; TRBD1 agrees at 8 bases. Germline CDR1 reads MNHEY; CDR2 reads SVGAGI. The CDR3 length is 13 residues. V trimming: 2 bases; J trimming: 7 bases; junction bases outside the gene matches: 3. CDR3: CASSYLQGVEAFF. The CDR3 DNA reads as TGTGCCAGCAGTTACCTACAGGGGGTTGAAGCTTTCTTT.

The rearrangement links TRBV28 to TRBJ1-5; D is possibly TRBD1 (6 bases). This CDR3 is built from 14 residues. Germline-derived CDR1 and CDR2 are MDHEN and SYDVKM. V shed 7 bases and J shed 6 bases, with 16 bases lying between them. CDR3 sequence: CASTSRGGFQPQHF. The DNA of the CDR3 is TGTGCCAGCACCTCGAGAGGGGGTTTTCAGCCCCAGCATTTT.

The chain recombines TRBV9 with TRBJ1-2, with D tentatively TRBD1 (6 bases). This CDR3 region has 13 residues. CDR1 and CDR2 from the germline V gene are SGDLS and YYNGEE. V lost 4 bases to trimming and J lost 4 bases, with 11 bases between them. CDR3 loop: CASSPGELYGYTF. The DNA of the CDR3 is TGTGCCAGCAGCCCAGGGGAGCTCTATGGCTACACCTTC.

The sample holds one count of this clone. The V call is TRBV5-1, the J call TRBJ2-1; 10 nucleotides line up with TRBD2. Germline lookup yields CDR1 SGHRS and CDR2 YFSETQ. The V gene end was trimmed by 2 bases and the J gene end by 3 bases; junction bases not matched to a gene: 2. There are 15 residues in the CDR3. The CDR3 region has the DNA TGCGCCAGCAGCTTAGCGGGGGGGCACTACAATGAGCAGTTCTTC. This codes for CASSLAGGHYNEQFF. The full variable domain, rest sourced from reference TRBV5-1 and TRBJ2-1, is KAGVTQTPRYLIKTRGQQVTLSCSPISGHRSVSWYQQTPGQGLQFLFEYFSETQRNKGNFPGRFSGRQFSNSRSEMNVSTLELGDSALYLCASSLAGGHYNEQFFGPGTRLTVL.

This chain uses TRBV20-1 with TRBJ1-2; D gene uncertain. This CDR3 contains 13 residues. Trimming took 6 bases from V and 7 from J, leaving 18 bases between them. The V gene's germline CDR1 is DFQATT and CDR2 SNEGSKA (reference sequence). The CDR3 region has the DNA TGCAGTGCCAGTAAGGACCGTCTTTCTGGCTACACCTTC. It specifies CSASKDRLSGYTF.

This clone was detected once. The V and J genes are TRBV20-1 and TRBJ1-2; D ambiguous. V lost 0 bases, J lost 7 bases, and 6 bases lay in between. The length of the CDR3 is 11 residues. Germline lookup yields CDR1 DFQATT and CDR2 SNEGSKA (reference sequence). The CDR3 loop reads CSAREIRGYTF. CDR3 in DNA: TGCAGTGCTAGAGAGATCCGTGGCTACACCTTC.

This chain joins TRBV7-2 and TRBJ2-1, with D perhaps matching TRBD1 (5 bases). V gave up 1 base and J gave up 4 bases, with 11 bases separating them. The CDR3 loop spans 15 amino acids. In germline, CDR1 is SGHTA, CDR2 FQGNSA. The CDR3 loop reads CASSLVGAAYNEQFF. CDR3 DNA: TGTGCCAGCAGCTTAGTAGGGGCGGCTTACAATGAGCAGTTCTTC.

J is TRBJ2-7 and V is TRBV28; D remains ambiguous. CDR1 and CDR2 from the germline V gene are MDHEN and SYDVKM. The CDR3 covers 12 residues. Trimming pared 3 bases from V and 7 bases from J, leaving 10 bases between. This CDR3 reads CASSFMRTEQYF. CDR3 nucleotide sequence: TGTGCCAGCAGTTTCATGAGAACGGAGCAGTACTTC.

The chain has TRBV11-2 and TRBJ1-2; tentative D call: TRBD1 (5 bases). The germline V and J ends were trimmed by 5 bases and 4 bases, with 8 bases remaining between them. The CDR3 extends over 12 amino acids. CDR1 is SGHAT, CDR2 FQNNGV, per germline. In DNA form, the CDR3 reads TGTGCCAGCAGCCGAGACAGCTATGGCTACACCTTC. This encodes CASSRDSYGYTF.

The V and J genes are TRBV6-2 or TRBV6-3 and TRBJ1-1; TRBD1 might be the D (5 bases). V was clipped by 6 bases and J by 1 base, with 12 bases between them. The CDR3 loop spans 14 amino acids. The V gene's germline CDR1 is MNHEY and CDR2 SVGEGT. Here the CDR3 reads CASSPSRENTEAFF. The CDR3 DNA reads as TGTGCCAGCAGCCCGTCCAGGGAGAACACTGAAGCTTTCTTT.

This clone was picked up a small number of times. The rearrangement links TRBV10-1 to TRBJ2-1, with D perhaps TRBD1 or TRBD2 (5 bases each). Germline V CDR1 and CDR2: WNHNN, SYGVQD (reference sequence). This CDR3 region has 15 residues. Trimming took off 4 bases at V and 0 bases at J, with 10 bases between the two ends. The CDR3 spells CASSARDGSYNEQFF. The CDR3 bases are TGCGCCAGCAGTGCCCGGGACGGCTCCTACAATGAGCAGTTCTTC.

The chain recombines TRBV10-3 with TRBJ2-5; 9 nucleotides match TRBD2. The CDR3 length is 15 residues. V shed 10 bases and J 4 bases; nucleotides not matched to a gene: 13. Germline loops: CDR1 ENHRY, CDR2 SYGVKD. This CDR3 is CATRGSGGLGETQYF. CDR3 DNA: TGTGCCACCCGGGGAAGCGGGGGGTTAGGAGAGACCCAGTACTTC.

The CDR3 bases are TGTGCCAGTAGTAACGTGTGGGGGGCTTATAGTTCCGGGGAGCTGTTTTTT. Protein product: CASSNVWGAYSSGELFF. The V call is TRBV19, the J call TRBJ2-2, with D perhaps TRBD1 or TRBD2 (6 bases each). Germline CDR1 is LNHDA and CDR2 is SQIVND (reference sequence). The CDR3 loop spans 17 amino acids. Trimming took 4 bases from V and 6 from J, leaving 21 bases between them.

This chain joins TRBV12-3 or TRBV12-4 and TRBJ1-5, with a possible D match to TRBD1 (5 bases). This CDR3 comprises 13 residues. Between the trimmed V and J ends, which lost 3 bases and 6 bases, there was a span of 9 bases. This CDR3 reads CASSFGGFQPQHF. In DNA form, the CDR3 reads TGTGCCAGCAGTTTTGGGGGATTTCAGCCCCAGCATTTT.

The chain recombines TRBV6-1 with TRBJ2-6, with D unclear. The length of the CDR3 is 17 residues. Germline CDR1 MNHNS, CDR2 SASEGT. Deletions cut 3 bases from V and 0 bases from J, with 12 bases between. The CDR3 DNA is TGTGCCAGCAGTGACCGGCATCGTGCCTCTGGGGCCAACGTCCTGACTTTC. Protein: CASSDRHRASGANVLTF.

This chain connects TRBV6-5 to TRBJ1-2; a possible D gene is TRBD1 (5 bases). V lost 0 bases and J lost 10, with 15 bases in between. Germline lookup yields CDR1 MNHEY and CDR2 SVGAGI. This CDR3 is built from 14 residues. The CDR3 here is CASSYSIQAGTYTF. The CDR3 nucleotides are TGTGCCAGCAGTTACTCGATACAGGCGGGAACCTACACCTTC.

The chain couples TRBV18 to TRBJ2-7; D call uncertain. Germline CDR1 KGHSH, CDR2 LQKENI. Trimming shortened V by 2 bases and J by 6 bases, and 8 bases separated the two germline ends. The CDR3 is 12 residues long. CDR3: CASSPVGSEQYF. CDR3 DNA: TGTGCCAGCTCACCAGTGGGCAGCGAGCAGTACTTC.

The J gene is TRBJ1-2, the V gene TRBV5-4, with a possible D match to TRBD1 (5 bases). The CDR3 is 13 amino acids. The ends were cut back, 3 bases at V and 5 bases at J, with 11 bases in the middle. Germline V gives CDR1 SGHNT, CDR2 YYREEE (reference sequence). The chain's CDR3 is CASSSGGGYGYTF. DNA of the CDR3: TGTGCCAGCAGCTCAGGCGGGGGTTATGGCTACACCTTC.

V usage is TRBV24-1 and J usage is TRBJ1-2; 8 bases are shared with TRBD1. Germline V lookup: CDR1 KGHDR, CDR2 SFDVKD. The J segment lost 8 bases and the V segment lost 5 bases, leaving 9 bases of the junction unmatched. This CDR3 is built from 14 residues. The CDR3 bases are TGTGCCACCAGTGGTACCCCAGGGGGCCAAGGCTACACCTTC. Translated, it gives CATSGTPGGQGYTF.

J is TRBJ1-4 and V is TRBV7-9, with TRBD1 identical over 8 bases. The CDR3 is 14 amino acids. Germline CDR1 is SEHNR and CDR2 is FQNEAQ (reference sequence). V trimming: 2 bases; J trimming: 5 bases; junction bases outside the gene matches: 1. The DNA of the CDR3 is TGTGCCAGCAGCTTACGACAGGGGAATGAAAAACTGTTTTTT. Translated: CASSLRQGNEKLFF.

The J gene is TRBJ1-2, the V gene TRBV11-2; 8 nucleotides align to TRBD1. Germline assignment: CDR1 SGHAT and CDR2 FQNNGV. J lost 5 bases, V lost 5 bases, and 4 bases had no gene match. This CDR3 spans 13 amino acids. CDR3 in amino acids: CASSPDREYGYTF. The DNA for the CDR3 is TGTGCCAGCAGCCCGGACAGGGAGTATGGCTACACCTTC. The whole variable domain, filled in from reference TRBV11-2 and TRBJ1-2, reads EAGVAQSPRYKIIEKRQSVAFWCNPISGHATLYWYQQILGQGPKLLIQFQNNGVVDDSQLPKDRFSAERLKGVDSTLKIQPAKLEDSAVYLCASSPDREYGYTFGSGTRLTVV.

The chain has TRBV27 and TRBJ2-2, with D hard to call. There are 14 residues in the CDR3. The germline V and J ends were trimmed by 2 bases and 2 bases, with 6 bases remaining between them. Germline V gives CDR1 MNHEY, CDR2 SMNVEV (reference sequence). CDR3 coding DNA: TGTGCCAGCAGTTTAACAGAAAACACCGGGGAGCTGTTTTTT. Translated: CASSLTENTGELFF.

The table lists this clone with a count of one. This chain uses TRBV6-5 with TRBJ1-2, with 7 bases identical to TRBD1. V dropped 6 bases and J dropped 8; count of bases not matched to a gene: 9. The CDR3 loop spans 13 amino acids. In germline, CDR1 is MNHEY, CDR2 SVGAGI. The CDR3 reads CASRRQGGVGYTF. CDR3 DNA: TGTGCCAGCAGAAGACAGGGTGGGGTAGGCTACACCTTC.

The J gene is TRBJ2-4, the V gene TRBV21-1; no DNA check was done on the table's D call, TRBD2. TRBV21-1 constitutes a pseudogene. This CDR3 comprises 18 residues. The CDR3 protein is CASSKALSPPGAKNIQYF. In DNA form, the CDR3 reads TGTGCCAGCAGCAAAGCGCTTAGTCCACCGGGGGCCAAAAACATTCAGTACTTC.

CDR3 in amino acids: CASSTGTTTTNEKLFF. CDR3 DNA sequence: TGTGCCAGCAGCACCGGGACGACCACAACTAATGAAAAACTGTTTTTT. The chain joins TRBV9 to TRBJ1-4, with TRBD1 as a possible D gene (5 bases). The CDR3 is 16 amino acids. Germline V CDR1 and CDR2: SGDLS, YYNGEE. Trimming cost V 4 bases and J 0 bases, with 13 bases left between them.

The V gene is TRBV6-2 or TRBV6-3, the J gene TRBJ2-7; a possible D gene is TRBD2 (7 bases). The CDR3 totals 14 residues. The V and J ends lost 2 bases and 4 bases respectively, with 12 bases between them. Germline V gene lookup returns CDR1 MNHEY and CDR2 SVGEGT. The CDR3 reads CASSYGGAVYEQYF. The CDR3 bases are TGTGCCAGCAGTTACGGGGGGGCCGTTTACGAGCAGTACTTC.

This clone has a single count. The CDR3 DNA reads TGTGCCAGTAGTATAGGGGCCGGGACAGCCAGCTCTGGGGCCAACGTCCTGACTTTC. It encodes CASSIGAGTASSGANVLTF. The chain employs TRBV19 and TRBJ2-6; TRBD1 agrees at 7 bases. Germline loops: CDR1 LNHDA, CDR2 SQIVND (reference sequence). V lost 1 base, J lost 0 bases, and 9 bases stayed unmatched. The CDR3 consists of 19 residues.

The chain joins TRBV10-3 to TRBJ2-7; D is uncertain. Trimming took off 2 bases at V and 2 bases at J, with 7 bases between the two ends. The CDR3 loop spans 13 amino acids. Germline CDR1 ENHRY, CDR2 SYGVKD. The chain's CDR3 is CAISERVPYEQYF. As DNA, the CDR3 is TGTGCCATCAGTGAGAGGGTCCCCTACGAGCAGTACTTC.